A few counts support the clone carrying this T cell receptor beta chain. Antigen specificity is unknown. These data are taken from a study of shared clonotypes between healthy human individuals. Background on the study: Donors consisted of a couple of women and three men between 18 and 49.

Overall study results and limits: Relative to their counterparts shared across all four donors, non-shared clonotypes exhibited diminished generation probabilities. Clonotype sharing levels among donors were expected to vary with sequencing depth.

CD4+ cell separation produced CD45RA+ naive and CD45RA-negative memory subsets. Repertoires were generated with immunoSEQ multiplex PCR, while TCRdb's copy carries only in-frame clones and drops some. The data show roughly 1,000,000 clones, approximately 80% seen once. Germline V gene lookup returns CDR1 SGHDT and CDR2 YYEEEE. Trimming took 4 bases from V and 5 from J, leaving 11 bases between them. The CDR3 has 13 amino acids. This TCR was sampled from a man aged 18 to 29 in good health. Some clones in this sample may be carry-over from other donors' samples. The sequenced material came from memory CD4+ T cells from PBMCs. Subset of the sample: CD45RA-negative fraction. V gene TRBV5-6 combines with J gene TRBJ2-3; D not certain. In DNA, the CDR3 is TGTGCCAGCAGCCAAACGTCCGGAGATACGCAGTATTTT. Amino acids: CASSQTSGDTQYF.